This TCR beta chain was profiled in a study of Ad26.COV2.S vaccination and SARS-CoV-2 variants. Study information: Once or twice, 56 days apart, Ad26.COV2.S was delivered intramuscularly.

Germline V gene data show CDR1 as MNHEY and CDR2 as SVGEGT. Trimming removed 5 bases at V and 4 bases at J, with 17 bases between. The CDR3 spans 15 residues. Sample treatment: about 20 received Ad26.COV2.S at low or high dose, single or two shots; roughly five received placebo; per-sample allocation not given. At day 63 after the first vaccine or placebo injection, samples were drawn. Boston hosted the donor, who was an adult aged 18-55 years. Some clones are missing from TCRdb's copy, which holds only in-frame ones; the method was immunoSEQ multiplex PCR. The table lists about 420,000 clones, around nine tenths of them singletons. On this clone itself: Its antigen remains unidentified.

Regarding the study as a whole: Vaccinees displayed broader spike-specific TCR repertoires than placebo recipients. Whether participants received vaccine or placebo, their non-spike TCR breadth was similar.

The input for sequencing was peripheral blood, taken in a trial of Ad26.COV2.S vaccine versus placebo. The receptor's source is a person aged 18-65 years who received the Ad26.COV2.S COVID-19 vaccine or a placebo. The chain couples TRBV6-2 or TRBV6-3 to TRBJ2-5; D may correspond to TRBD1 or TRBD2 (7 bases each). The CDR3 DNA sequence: TGTGCCAGCAGTCATCCAAGCAGGGGGGGAGAGACCCAGTACTTC. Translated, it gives CASSHPSRGGETQYF.